These T cell receptor beta chains were read from a single sample in a study of cytomegalovirus exposure and HLA in healthy donors. Only in-frame clones appear in the TCRdb table, and some are missing; sequencing was by immunoSEQ multiplex PCR. Of more than 95,000 clones in the sample, roughly 80% were seen once. Specimen: PBMCs. These receptors originate from a man aged 30-40 years in good health and CMV-seropositive. Each CDR3 is given with its conserved first and last residue. A D gene is named only where the DNA matches it firmly. Only some rows state a clone size, as once, few, many or a class for expanded clones.

clone size	V gene	D gene	J gene	CDR3 protein	CDR3 DNA
once	TRBV28	-	TRBJ2-7	CASSNSLPYF	TGTGCCAGCAGTAATTCCCTCCCCTACTTC
few	TRBV6-5	-	TRBJ2-5	CASSFGTQIRETQYF	TGTGCCAGCAGTTTCGGGACACAAATCAGAGAGACCCAGTACTTC
-	TRBV21-1	-	TRBJ1-2	CASSKPGAPTNYGYTF	TGTGCCAGCAGCAAACCTGGGGCCCCGACCAACTATGGCTACACCTTC
-	TRBV29-1	-	TRBJ2-1	CSAPLSQGNAFF	TGCAGCGCCCCATTATCACAGGGAAATGCGTTCTTC
-	TRBV6-1	-	TRBJ1-5	CASSIGGGPQQPQHF	TGTGCCAGCAGTATCGGAGGAGGGCCGCAGCAGCCCCAGCATTTT
-	TRBV19	-	TRBJ2-2	CASSIDGGSGELFF	TGTGCCAGTAGTATAGACGGCGGGTCCGGGGAGCTGTTTTTT
-	TRBV30	-	TRBJ2-3	CAWSVLDTRTDTQYF	TGTGCCTGGAGTGTTCTGGACACCCGCACAGATACGCAGTATTTT
-	TRBV5-1	-	TRBJ1-1	CASSFRRRNTEAFF	TGCGCCAGCAGCTTCAGACGGAGGAACACTGAAGCTTTCTTT
-	TRBV10-2	TRBD2	TRBJ2-1	CASTGLAGSNEQFF	TGCGCCAGCACCGGACTAGCGGGAAGCAATGAGCAGTTCTTC
-	TRBV5-1	TRBD1	TRBJ2-5	CASSPTGGGETQYF	TGCGCCAGCAGCCCGACAGGGGGCGGGGAGACCCAGTACTTC
-	TRBV5-1	-	TRBJ2-7	CASSPGHLTYEQYF	TGCGCCAGCAGCCCCGGACACCTAACCTACGAGCAGTACTTC
-	TRBV4-2	TRBD1	TRBJ2-4	CASSQEELATGNIQYF	TGTGCCAGCAGCCAAGAGGAACTGGCGACAGGGAACATTCAGTACTTC
-	TRBV2	-	TRBJ2-7	CASNRDIYEQYF	TGTGCCAGCAATCGGGACATCTACGAGCAGTACTTC
-	TRBV28	-	TRBJ2-2	CASSLDRANTGELFF	TGTGCCAGCAGTTTGGACAGAGCGAACACCGGGGAGCTGTTTTTT
-	TRBV6-5	-	TRBJ1-2	CASTPTGESGYTF	TGTGCCAGCACCCCCACGGGGGAGAGTGGCTACACCTTC
-	TRBV28	TRBD1	TRBJ2-7	CASSYRDREYEQYF	TGTGCCAGCAGCTACCGGGACAGGGAATACGAGCAGTACTTC
-	TRBV19	-	TRBJ1-2	CASSSFLSSHGYTF	TGTGCCAGTAGTTCCTTCCTTTCCTCCCATGGCTACACCTTC
-	TRBV28	-	TRBJ2-1	CASSRGQHNEQFF	TGTGCCAGCAGTCGGGGTCAGCACAATGAGCAGTTCTTC
-	TRBV20-1	-	TRBJ1-1	CSAGSYAEAFF	TGCAGTGCTGGTTCCTATGCTGAAGCTTTCTTT
-	TRBV6-6	-	TRBJ2-5	CASSSVETQYF	TGTGCCAGCAGTTCGGTAGAGACCCAGTACTTC
-	TRBV11-3	TRBD2	TRBJ2-7	CASSLPGRADEQYF	TGTGCCAGCAGCTTGCCCGGGAGGGCGGACGAGCAGTACTTC
-	TRBV27	-	TRBJ1-1	CASGNRAGTEAFF	TGTGCCAGCGGTAACAGGGCGGGCACTGAAGCTTTCTTT
-	TRBV15	-	TRBJ1-1	CATSRDRRTVNTEAFF	TGTGCCACCAGCAGAGATCGGAGGACGGTGAACACTGAAGCTTTCTTT
-	TRBV7-2	TRBD2	TRBJ2-5	CASSLGSTSGQETQYF	TGTGCCAGCAGCTTAGGCTCGACTAGCGGGCAAGAGACCCAGTACTTC
-	TRBV14	TRBD2	TRBJ2-1	CASSFTGGGYNEQFF	TGTGCCAGCAGCTTTACGGGAGGGGGATACAATGAGCAGTTCTTC
-	TRBV19	-	TRBJ1-1	CASSTSSSRVLTEAFF	TGTGCCAGTAGTACCTCCTCTTCCAGGGTCCTTACTGAAGCTTTCTTT
-	TRBV4-1	TRBD2	TRBJ2-7	CASSRGLASSYEQYF	TGCGCCAGCAGCCGGGGACTAGCGAGCTCCTACGAGCAGTACTTC
-	TRBV11-3	TRBD2	TRBJ2-1	CASSLDGAGGPNEQFF	TGTGCCAGCAGCTTAGATGGGGCGGGAGGGCCGAATGAGCAGTTCTTC
-	TRBV29-1	-	TRBJ2-5	CSVGWAETQYF	TGCAGCGTTGGATGGGCAGAGACCCAGTACTTC
once	TRBV27	TRBD1	TRBJ1-2	CASSSNFWTGATYGYTF	TGTGCCAGCAGTTCAAACTTTTGGACAGGGGCCACCTATGGCTACACCTTC
-	TRBV10-3	TRBD1	TRBJ1-3	CAISEPGQGVPGNTIYF	TGTGCCATCAGTGAGCCGGGACAGGGAGTGCCTGGAAACACCATATATTTT
-	TRBV6-5	TRBD1	TRBJ1-2	CASSYRQGNYGYTF	TGTGCCAGCAGTTACCGACAGGGCAACTATGGCTACACCTTC
-	TRBV27	-	TRBJ2-2	CASSPLENTGELFF	TGTGCCAGCAGTCCCTTAGAAAACACCGGGGAGCTGTTTTTT
-	TRBV4-2	TRBD2	TRBJ2-1	CASSLIRTSGSPNEQFF	TGTGCCAGCAGCCTAATCAGAACTAGCGGGAGTCCCAATGAGCAGTTCTTC
-	TRBV4-1	TRBD2	TRBJ2-1	CASSPSGGLVSSFF	TGCGCCAGCAGCCCGAGCGGGGGACTAGTTTCTTCGTTCTTC
-	TRBV4-1	TRBD1	TRBJ1-1	CASSLRDRADTEAFF	TGCGCCAGTAGCCTTCGGGACAGGGCGGACACTGAAGCTTTCTTT
-	TRBV6-5	-	TRBJ1-4	CASSYSNPGYNEKLFF	TGTGCCAGCAGTTACTCGAATCCAGGGTATAATGAAAAACTGTTTTTT
-	TRBV5-8	-	TRBJ1-1	CASSLGGGTEAFF	TGTGCCAGCAGCTTGGGGGGAGGCACTGAAGCTTTCTTT
-	TRBV5-4	TRBD2	TRBJ2-5	CASSPGGWLAGRQETQYF	TGTGCCAGCAGCCCTGGAGGCTGGCTAGCGGGTCGTCAAGAGACCCAGTACTTC
few	TRBV27	TRBD2	TRBJ2-2	CASSLLAGGPGGELFF	TGTGCCAGCAGTTTACTAGCGGGAGGGCCGGGCGGGGAGCTGTTTTTT